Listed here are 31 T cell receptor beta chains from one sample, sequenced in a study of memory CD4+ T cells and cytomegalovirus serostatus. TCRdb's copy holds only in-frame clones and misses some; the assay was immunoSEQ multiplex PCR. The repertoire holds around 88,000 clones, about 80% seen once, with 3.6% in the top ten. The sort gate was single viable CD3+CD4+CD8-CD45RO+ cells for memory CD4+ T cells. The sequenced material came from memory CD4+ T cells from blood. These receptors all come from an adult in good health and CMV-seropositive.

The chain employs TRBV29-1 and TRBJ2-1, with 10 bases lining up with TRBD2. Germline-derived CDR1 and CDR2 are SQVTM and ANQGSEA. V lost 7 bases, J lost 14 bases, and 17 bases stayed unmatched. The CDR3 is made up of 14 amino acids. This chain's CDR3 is CSAEASGSMRGEFF. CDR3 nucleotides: TGCAGCGCCGAGGCTAGCGGGAGTATGCGTGGTGAGTTCTTC.

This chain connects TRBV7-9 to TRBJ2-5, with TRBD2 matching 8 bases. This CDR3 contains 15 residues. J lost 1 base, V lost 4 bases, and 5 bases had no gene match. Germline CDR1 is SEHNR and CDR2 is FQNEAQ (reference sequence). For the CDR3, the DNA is TGTGCCAGCAGCTCAGGGCGGGGGGCCCAAGAGACCCAGTACTTC. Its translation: CASSSGRGAQETQYF. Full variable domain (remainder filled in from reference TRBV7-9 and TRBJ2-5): DTGVSQNPRHKITKRGQNVTFRCDPISEHNRLYWYRQTLGQGPEFLTYFQNEAQLEKSRLLSDRFSAERPKGSFSTLEIQRTEQGDSAMYLCASSSGRGAQETQYFGPGTRLLVL.

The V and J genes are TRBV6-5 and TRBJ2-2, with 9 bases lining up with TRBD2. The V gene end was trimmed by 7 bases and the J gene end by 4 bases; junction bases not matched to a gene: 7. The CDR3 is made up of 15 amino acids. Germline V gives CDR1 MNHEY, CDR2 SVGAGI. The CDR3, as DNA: TGTGCCAGCAAGCTAGCGGGATGGGGCACCGGGGAGCTGTTTTTT. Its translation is CASKLAGWGTGELFF.

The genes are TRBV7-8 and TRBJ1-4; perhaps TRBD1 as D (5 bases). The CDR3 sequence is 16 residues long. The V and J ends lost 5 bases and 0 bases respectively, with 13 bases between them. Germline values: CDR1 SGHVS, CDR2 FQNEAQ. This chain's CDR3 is CASSRTWGTTNEKLFF. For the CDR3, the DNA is TGTGCCAGCAGCCGGACCTGGGGGACAACTAATGAAAAACTGTTTTTT.

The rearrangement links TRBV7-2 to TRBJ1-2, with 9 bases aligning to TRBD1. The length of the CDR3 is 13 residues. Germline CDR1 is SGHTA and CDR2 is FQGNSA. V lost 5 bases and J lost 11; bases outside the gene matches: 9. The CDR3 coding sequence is TGTGCCAGCAGCCCCGGACAGGGGAAGGGTTACACCTTC. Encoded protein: CASSPGQGKGYTF.

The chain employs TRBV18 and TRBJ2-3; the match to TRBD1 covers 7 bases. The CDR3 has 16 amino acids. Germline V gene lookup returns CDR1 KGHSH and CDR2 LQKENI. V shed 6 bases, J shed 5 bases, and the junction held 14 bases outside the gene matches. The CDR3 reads CASSRTQQGVRDTQYF. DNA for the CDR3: TGTGCCAGCTCCCGCACCCAGCAGGGGGTAAGAGATACGCAGTATTTT.

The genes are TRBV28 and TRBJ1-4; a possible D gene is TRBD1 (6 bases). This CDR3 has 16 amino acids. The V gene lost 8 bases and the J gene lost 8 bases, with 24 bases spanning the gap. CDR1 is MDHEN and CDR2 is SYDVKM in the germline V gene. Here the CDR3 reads CASGPRGAVPEEKLFF. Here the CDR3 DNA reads TGTGCCAGCGGCCCCCGGGGGGCCGTCCCAGAGGAAAAACTGTTTTTT.

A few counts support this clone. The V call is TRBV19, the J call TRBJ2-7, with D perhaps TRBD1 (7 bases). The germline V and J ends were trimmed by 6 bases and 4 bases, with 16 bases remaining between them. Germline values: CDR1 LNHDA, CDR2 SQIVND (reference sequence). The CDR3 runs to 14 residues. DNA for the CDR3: TGTGCCAGTAGCCAGGGGGGCTGGTCGTACGAGCAGTACTTC. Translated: CASSQGGWSYEQYF.

The CDR3 DNA is TGTGCCAGCAGCCAACAGGTCTCTGGGGCCAACGTCCTGACTTTC. It yields the protein CASSQQVSGANVLTF. V gene TRBV7-3 combines with J gene TRBJ2-6, with a weak D call TRBD1 (5 bases). CDR3 length: 15 residues. The germline CDR1 and CDR2 sequences are SGHTA and FQGTGA. The V gene lost 5 bases and the J gene lost 0 bases, with 8 bases spanning the gap.

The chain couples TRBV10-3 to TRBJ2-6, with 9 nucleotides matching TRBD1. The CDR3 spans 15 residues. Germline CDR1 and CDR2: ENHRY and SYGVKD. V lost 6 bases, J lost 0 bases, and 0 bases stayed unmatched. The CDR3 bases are TGTGCCATCAGGACAGGGGGCTCTGGGGCCAACGTCCTGACTTTC. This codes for CAIRTGGSGANVLTF.

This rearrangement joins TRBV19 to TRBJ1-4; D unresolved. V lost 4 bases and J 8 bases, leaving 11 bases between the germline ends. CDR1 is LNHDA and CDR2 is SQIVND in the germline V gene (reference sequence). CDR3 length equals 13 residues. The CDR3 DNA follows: TGTGCCAGTAGTACCAAAAGAGGAGAAAAACTGTTTTTT. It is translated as CASSTKRGEKLFF.

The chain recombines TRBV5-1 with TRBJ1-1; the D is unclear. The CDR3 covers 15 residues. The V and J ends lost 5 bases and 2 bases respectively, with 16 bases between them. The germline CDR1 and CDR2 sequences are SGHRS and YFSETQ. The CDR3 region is CASRGGERENTEAFF. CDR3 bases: TGCGCCAGCAGGGGTGGGGAGAGGGAAAACACTGAAGCTTTCTTT. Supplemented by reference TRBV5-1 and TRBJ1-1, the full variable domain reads KAGVTQTPRYLIKTRGQQVTLSCSPISGHRSVSWYQQTPGQGLQFLFEYFSETQRNKGNFPGRFSGRQFSNSRSEMNVSTLELGDSALYLCASRGGERENTEAFFGQGTRLTVV.

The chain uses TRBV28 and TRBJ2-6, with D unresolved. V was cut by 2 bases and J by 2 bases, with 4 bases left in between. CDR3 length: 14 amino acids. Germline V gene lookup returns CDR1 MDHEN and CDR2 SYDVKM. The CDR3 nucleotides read TGTGCCAGCAGTTTAACTCCTGGGGCCAACGTCCTGACTTTC. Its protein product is CASSLTPGANVLTF.

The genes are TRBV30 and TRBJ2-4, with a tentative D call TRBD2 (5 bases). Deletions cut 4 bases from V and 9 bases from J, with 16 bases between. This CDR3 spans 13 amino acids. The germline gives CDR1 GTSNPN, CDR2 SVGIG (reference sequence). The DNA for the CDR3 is TGTGCCTGGACCCAGCGTCTCGAGGGCATTCAGTACTTC. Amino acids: CAWTQRLEGIQYF.

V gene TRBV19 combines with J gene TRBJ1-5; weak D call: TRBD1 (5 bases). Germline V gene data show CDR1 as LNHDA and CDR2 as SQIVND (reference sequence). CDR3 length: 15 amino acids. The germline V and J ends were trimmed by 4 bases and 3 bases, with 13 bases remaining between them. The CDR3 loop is CASSKQRQINQPQHF. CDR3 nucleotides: TGTGCCAGTAGTAAACAACGACAGATCAATCAGCCCCAGCATTTT.

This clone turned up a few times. CDR3 coding DNA: TGTGCCAGCAGTGAAGCAACAACAAACTATGGCTACACCTTC. Protein product: CASSEATTNYGYTF. The chain recombines TRBV6-1 with TRBJ1-2; D uncertain. This CDR3 contains 14 residues. Germline CDR1 is MNHNS and CDR2 is SASEGT. The V gene lost 0 bases and the J gene lost 2 bases, with 7 bases spanning the gap.

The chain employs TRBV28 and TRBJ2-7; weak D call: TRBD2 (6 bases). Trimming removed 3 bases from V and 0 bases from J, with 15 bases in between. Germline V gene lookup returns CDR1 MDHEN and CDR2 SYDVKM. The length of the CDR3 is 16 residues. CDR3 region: CASSLGGHRRSYEQYF. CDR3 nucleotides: TGTGCCAGCAGTTTGGGAGGACACAGACGCTCCTACGAGCAGTACTTC.

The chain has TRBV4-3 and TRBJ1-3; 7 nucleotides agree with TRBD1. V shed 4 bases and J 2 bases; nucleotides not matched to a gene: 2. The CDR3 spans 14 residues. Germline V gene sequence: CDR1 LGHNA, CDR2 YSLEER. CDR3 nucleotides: TGCGCCAGCAGCCCAGACAGGGCTGGAAACACCATATATTTT. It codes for CASSPDRAGNTIYF.

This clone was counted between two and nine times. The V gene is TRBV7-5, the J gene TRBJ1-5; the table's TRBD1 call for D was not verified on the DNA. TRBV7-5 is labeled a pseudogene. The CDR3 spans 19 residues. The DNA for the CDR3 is TGTGTCAGAAGCCCCTATTGGGGACAGGGGAAGTATAGCAATCAGCCCCAGCATTTT. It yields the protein CVRSPYWGQGKYSNQPQHF.

CDR3 DNA: TGTGCCAGCGGAGGGGGGAGTAATAGCAATCAGCCCCAGCATTTT. It specifies CASGGGSNSNQPQHF. The chain is built from TRBV19 and TRBJ1-5; D may be TRBD1 (6 bases). Deletions cut 9 bases from V and 0 bases from J, with 15 bases between. The CDR3 sequence is 15 residues long. Germline V gene lookup returns CDR1 LNHDA and CDR2 SQIVND (reference sequence).

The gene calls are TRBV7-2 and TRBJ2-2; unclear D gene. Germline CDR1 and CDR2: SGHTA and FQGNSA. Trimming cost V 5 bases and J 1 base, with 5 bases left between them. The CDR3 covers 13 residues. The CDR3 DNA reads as TGTGCCAGCAGCCAGGTGAACACCGGGGAGCTGTTTTTT. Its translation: CASSQVNTGELFF.

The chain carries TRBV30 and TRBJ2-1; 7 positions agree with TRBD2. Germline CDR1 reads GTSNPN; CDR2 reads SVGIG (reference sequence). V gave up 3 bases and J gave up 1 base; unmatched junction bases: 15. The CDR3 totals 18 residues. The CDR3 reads CAWRAGLSLDRSYNEQFF. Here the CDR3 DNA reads TGTGCCTGGAGAGCGGGACTTTCCTTAGATCGTTCCTACAATGAGCAGTTCTTC.

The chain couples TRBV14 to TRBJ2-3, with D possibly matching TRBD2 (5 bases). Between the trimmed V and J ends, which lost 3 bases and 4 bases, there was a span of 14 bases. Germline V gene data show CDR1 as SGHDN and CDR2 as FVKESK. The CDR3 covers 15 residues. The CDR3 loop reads CASSQVWLAPDTQYF. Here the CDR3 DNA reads TGTGCCAGCAGCCAGGTGTGGCTAGCCCCAGATACGCAGTATTTT.

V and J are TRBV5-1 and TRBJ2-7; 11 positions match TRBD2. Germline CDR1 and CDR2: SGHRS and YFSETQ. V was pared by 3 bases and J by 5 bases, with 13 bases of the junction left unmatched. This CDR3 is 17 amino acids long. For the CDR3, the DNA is TGCGCCAGCAGCTCCTCCATTGGACTAGCGGGTACGCACGAGCAGTACTTC. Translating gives CASSSSIGLAGTHEQYF.

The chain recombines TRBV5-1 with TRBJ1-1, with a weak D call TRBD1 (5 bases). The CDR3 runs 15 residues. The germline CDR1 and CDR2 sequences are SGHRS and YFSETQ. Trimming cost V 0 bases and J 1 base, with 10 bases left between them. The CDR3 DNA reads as TGCGCCAGCAGCTTGGCGGGGCAGACGAACACTGAAGCTTTCTTT. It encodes CASSLAGQTNTEAFF.

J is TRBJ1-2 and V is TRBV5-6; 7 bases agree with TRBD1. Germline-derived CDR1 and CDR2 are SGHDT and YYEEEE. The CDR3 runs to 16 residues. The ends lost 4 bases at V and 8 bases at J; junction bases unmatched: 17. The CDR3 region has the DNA TGTGCCAGCAGCAGACAGGGTACTGAGGCCTTAGGGGGCTACACCTTC. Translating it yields CASSRQGTEALGGYTF. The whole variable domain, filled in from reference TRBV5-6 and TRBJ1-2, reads DAGVTQSPTHLIKTRGQQVTLRCSPKSGHDTVSWYQQALGQGPQFIFQYYEEEERQRGNFPDRFSGHQFPNYSSELNVNALLLGDSALYLCASSRQGTEALGGYTFGSGTRLTVV.

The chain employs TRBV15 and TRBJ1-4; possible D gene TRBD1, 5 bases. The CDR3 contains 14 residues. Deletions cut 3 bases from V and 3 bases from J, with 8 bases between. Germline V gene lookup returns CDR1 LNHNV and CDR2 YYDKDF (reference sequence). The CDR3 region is CATSRGPSNEKLFF. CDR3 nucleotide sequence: TGTGCCACCAGCAGGGGACCGTCTAATGAAAAACTGTTTTTT.

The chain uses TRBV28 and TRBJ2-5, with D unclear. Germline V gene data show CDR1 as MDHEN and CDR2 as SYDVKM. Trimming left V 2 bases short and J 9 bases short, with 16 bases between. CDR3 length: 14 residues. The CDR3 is CASSLRQVVGPQYF. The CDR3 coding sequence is TGTGCCAGCAGTTTAAGGCAGGTGGTGGGTCCCCAGTACTTC.

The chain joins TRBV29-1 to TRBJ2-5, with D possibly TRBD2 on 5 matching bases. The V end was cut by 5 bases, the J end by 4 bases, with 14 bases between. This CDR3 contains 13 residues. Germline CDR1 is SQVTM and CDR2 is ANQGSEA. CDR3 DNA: TGCAGCGTTTACCCTGGGAGCGGAGAGACCCAGTACTTC. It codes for CSVYPGSGETQYF.

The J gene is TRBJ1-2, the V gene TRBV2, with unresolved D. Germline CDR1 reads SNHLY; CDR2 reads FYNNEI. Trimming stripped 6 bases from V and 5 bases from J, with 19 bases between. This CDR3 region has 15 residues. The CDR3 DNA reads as TGTGCCAGCAGATATTCCAGGACGGTTAATTATGGCTACACCTTC. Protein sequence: CASRYSRTVNYGYTF.

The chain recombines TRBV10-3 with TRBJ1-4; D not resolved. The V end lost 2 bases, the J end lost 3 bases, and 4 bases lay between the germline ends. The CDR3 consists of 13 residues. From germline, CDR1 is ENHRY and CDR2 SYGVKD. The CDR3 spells CAISETSNEKLFF. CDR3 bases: TGTGCCATCAGTGAGACCTCTAATGAAAAACTGTTTTTT.